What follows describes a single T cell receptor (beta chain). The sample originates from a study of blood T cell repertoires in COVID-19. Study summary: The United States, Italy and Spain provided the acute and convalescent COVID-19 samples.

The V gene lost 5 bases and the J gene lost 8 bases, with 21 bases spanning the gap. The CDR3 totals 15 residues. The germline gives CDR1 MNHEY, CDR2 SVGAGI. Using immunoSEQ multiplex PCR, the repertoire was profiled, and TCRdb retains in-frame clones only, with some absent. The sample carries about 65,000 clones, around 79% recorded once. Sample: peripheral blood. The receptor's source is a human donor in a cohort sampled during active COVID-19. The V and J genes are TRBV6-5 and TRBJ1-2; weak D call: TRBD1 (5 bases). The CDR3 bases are TGTGCCAGCAGTCCCCGGGGGGATCCAATGGGCGGCTACACCTTC. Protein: CASSPRGDPMGGYTF.